These T cell receptor beta chains were read from a single sample in a study of neurological immune-mediated disorders. TCRdb re-derived calls from the 5' RACE reads in MiXCR, one entry per CDR3 protein. Of about 30,000 distinct CDR3 sequences in the sample, around 5.9% were seen once. The source material was CD4+ T cells from blood. These TCRs come from a woman aged 45-59 years in good health. CDR3s include the opening cysteine and the closing phenylalanine or tryptophan. D genes are given only for firm matches. The size entry is marked missing in some rows and otherwise reads once, few, many or a size class.

J gene,V gene,D gene,clone size,CDR3 DNA,CDR3 protein
TRBJ2-2,TRBV20-1,NA,many,TGCAGTGCTAGAGATTCTCGGTCGGGGGAGCTGTTTTTT,CSARDSRSGELFF
TRBJ2-1,TRBV20-1,TRBD1,many,TGCAGTGCTAGGGAACCACACAGGGGCAATGAGCAGTTCTTC,CSAREPHRGNEQFF
TRBJ2-5,TRBV5-1,TRBD2,many,TGCGCCAGCAGCCCGGGACTAGCGGGAGCAACACAGTACCAAGAGACCCAGTACTTC,CASSPGLAGATQYQETQYF
TRBJ1-1,TRBV5-1,TRBD1,many,TGCGCCAGCAGCAAAGGGACAGCGTTTCAAGCTTTCTTT,CASSKGTAFQAFF
TRBJ2-1,TRBV6-2/TRBV6-3,NA,many,TGTGCCAGCAGTTACGGCTACAATGAGCAGTTCTTC,CASSYGYNEQFF
TRBJ2-1,TRBV20-1,NA,many,TGCAGTGCGAAGACAGGCCACAATGAGCAGTTCTTC,CSAKTGHNEQFF
TRBJ2-6,TRBV11-2,NA,many,TGTGCCAGCAGCTTAGAAGGGGGCTCTGGGGCCAACGTCCTGACTTTC,CASSLEGGSGANVLTF
TRBJ2-7,TRBV5-1,TRBD1,many,TGCGCCAGCAGCTTGGAACAGGGGAACGAGCAGTACTTC,CASSLEQGNEQYF
TRBJ2-3,TRBV5-1,TRBD2,many,TGCGCCAGCAGCTTGGACGGGGGGTATCAGGATACGCAGTATTTT,CASSLDGGYQDTQYF
TRBJ1-6,TRBV7-9,NA,few,TGTGCCAGCAGCAGGGATGCGGGTTCACCCCTCCACTTT,CASSRDAGSPLHF
TRBJ1-1,TRBV7-2,NA,NA,TGTGACAGTACCTTGACAGCCTTGAACACTGAAGCTTTCTTT,CDSTLTALNTEAFF
TRBJ2-7,TRBV7-9,NA,many,TGTGCCAGCAGCTTAAGAGACGAGCAGTACTTC,CASSLRDEQYF
TRBJ1-3,TRBV10-3,NA,NA,TGTGTCATCAGTGAGTCCCGTACGGGAGCTGGAAACACCATATATTTT,CVISESRTGAGNTIYF
TRBJ2-3,TRBV5-1,TRBD2,many,TGCGCCAGCAGCCCCACGGAGTTCCGGGGGGGAAGCACAGATACGCAGTATTTT,CASSPTEFRGGSTDTQYF
TRBJ2-3,TRBV7-9,TRBD2,many,TGTGCCAGCAGCTTAGGACTAGCGGGGATAAGCACAGATACGCAGTATTTT,CASSLGLAGISTDTQYF
TRBJ1-2,TRBV10-2,NA,NA,TGCGCCACACGGCAGATAGATCGACTCTACACCTTC,CATRQIDRLYTF
TRBJ2-5,TRBV12-3/TRBV12-4,NA,many,TGTGCCAGCAGCAACCGTGTACAGGGTGGAGGAGAGACCCAGTACTTC,CASSNRVQGGGETQYF
TRBJ2-6,TRBV19,NA,many,TGTGCCAGTAGTATGGCCGGGCTCTTCTCTGGGGCCAACGTCCTGACTTTC,CASSMAGLFSGANVLTF
TRBJ1-4,TRBV28,NA,many,TGTGCCAGCAGTTTACACACAGGACCCAATGAAAAACTGTTTTTT,CASSLHTGPNEKLFF
TRBJ1-5,TRBV28,TRBD1,many,TGTGCCAGCAGTTTACCCTTCGGACAGGGGAGTAGGCAGCCCCAGCATTTT,CASSLPFGQGSRQPQHF
TRBJ1-1,TRBV29-1,NA,many,TGCAGCGTTCAAACCCCGACGGGGATGAACACTGAAGCTTTCTTT,CSVQTPTGMNTEAFF
TRBJ2-1,TRBV28,NA,many,TGTGCCAGCAGTCTTACGGGACTCAAAAATGAGCAGTTCTTC,CASSLTGLKNEQFF
TRBJ2-3,TRBV28,NA,many,TGTGCCAGCAGTTTTCTAGCTGGGGGGCAGTATTTT,CASSFLAGGQYF
TRBJ2-7,TRBV7-2,NA,many,TGTGCCAGCAGCTTAGACGAGACAGTGTTCTACGAGCAGTACTTC,CASSLDETVFYEQYF
TRBJ2-1,TRBV5-8,NA,NA,TGTGCCAACAGCTTACAACAGGGGAGGCTGTTCTTC,CANSLQQGRLFF
TRBJ2-2,TRBV19,TRBD2,many,TGTGCCACCAAGACTAGCGGGAATTCGAACACCGGGGAGCTGTTTTTT,CATKTSGNSNTGELFF
TRBJ2-1,TRBV9,NA,NA,TGTGCCAGCAGCGTAATAGGGCAGGGCAATAAGCAGTTCTTC,CASSVIGQGNKQFF